A single T cell receptor (beta chain) is shown here with its context. Its specificity is not known. These data are taken from a study of blood T cells in healthy people across ages. Overall study findings and caveats: Diversity figures derived from one million T cells were judged to underestimate the true value. Per million T cells, TCR beta diversity dropped about linearly as age rose. There were more naive CD4+ cells and higher diversity in long-lived donors than in aged donors.

A J-beta primer mix and a sample-barcoded 5' primer were used in a second PCR of about 7 to 12 cycles. Each CDR3 protein gets one entry after TCRdb re-called the 5' RACE reads with MiXCR. The table records 1.2 million to 1.5 million distinct CDR3 sequences, approximately 63% of them present only once. Losses at the gene ends were 3 bases for V and 3 bases for J; bases not matched to a gene: 5. Looked up from germline, CDR1 is SQVTM and CDR2 is ANQGSEA. CDR3 size: 14 residues. Per sample, at least 6 micrograms of total RNA were extracted. This TCR was sampled from a man younger than 35 in good health. The V and J genes are TRBV29-1 and TRBJ2-3; 8 bases match TRBD2. Input material: blood. Written as DNA, the CDR3 is TGCAGCGTTGATCCGGGCGGGAGGACAGATACGCAGTATTTT. Residues: CSVDPGGRTDTQYF.